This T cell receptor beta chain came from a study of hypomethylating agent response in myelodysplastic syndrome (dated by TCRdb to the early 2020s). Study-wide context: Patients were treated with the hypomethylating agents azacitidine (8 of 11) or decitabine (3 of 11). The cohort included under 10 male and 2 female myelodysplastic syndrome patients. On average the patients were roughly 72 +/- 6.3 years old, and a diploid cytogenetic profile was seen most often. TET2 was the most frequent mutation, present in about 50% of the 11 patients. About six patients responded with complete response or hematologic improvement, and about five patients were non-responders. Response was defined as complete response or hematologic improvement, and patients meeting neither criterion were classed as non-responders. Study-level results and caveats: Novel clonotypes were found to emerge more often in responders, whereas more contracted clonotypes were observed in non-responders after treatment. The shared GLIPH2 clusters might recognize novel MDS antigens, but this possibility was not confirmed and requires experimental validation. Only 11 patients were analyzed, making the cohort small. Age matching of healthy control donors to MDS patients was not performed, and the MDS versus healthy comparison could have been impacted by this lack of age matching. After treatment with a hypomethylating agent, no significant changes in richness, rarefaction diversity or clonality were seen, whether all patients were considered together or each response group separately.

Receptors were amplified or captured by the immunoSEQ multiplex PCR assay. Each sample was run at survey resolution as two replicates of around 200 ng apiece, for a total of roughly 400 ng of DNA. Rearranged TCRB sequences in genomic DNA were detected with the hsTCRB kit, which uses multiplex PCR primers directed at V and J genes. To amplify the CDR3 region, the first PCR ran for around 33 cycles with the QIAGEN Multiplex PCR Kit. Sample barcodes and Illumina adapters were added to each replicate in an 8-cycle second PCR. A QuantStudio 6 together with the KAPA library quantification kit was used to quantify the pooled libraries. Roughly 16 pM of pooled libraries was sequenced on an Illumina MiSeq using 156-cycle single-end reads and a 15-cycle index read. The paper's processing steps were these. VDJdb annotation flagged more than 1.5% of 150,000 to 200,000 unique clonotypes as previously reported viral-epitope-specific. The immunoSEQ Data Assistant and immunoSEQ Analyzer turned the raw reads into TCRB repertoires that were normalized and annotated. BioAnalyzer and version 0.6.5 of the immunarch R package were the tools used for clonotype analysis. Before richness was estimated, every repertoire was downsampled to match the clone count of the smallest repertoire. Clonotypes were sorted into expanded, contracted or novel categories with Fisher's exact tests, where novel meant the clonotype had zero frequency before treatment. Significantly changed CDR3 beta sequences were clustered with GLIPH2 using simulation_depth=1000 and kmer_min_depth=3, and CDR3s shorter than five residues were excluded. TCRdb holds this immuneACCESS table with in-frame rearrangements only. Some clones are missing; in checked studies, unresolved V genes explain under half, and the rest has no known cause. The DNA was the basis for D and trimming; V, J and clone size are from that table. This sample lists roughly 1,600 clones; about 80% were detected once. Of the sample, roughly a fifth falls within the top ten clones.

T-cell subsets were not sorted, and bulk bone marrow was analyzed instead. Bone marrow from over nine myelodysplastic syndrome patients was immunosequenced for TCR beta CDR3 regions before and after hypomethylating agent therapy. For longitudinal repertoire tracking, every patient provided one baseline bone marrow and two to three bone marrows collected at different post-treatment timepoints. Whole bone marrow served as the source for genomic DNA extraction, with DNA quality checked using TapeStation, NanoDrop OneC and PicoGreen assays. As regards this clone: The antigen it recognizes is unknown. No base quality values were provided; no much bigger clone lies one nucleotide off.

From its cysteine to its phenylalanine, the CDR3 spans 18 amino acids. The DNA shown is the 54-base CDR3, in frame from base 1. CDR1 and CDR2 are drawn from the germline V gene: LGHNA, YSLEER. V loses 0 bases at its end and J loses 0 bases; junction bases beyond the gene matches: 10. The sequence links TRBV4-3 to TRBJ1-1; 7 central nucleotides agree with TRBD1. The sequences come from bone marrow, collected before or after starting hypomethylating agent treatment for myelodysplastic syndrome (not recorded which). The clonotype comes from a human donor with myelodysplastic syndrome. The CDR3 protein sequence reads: CASSQDGPGQNLNTEAFF. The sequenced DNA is TGCGCCAGCAGCCAAGACGGGCCGGGACAGAACTTGAACACTGAAGCTTTCTTT.